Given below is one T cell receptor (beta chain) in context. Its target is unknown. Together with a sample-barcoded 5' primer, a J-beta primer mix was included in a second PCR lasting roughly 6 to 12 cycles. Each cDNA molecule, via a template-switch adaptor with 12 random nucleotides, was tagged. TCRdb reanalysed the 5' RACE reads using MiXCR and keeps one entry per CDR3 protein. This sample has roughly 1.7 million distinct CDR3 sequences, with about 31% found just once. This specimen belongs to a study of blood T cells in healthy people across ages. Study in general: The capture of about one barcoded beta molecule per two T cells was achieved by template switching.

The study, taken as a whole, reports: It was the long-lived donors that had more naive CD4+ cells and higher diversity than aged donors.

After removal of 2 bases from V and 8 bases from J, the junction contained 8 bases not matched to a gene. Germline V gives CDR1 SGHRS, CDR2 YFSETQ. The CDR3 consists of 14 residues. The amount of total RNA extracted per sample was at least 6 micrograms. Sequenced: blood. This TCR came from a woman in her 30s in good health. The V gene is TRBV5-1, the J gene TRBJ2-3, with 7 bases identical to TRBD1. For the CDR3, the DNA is TGCGCCAGCAGCTTACAGGGGCGCGCAGGTACGCAGTATTTT. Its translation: CASSLQGRAGTQYF. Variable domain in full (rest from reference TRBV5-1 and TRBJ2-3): KAGVTQTPRYLIKTRGQQVTLSCSPISGHRSVSWYQQTPGQGLQFLFEYFSETQRNKGNFPGRFSGRQFSNSRSEMNVSTLELGDSALYLCASSLQGRAGTQYFGPGTRLTVL.